Detailed here is one T cell receptor (beta chain). This record belongs to a study of T cell changes during pregnancy in multiple sclerosis. Assay used: immunoSEQ multiplex PCR; TCRdb lists only in-frame clones, some missing. The sample includes approximately 41,000 clones, around 92% of them seen just once. The CDR3 runs 14 residues. Trimming pared 0 bases from V and 7 bases from J, leaving 12 bases between. Germline loops: CDR1 LGHNA, CDR2 YSLEER. The J gene is TRBJ1-1, the V gene TRBV4-3; D is possibly TRBD1 (6 bases). This receptor was taken from a female donor with multiple sclerosis, enrolled in a pregnancy study. This sample comprised CD8+ T cells from peripheral blood mononuclear cells, obtained in the third trimester of pregnancy. CDR3 DNA: TGCGCCAGCAGCCAAGATTGGGGGCAGAGTGAAGCTTTCTTT. This gives the protein CASSQDWGQSEAFF.